This entry concerns a single T cell receptor (beta chain). This entry belongs to a study of blood T cell repertoires in COVID-19. Study-level information: From T cells, B-cell-depleted T cells, or PBMCs came the material, which was cDNA or gDNA.

Germline CDR1 GTSNPN, CDR2 SVGIG (reference sequence). Trimming at V came to 1 base and at J to 11 bases, leaving 10 bases not matched to a gene. The CDR3 sequence is 14 residues long. Original processing notes: Scientists estimated how many nucleated cells there were by amplifying reference gene primers. Libraries were prepared by immunoSEQ multiplex PCR; TCRdb keeps only in-frame clonotypes and omits some of them. V and J calls plus clone size are reproduced from that table; the DNA served to infer D and trimming. This sample has around 49,000 clones, with roughly 90% found just once. The TCR sequence derives from a human donor in a cohort sampled during active COVID-19. V gene TRBV30 combines with J gene TRBJ1-1; TRBD1 agrees at 10 bases. Input material: peripheral blood. CDR3 protein: CAWSGPGTGAAAFF. The CDR3 DNA follows: TGTGCCTGGAGTGGCCCCGGGACAGGGGCGGCGGCTTTCTTT. Full variable domain (rest looked up from reference TRBV30 and TRBJ1-1): SQTIHQWPATLVQPVGSPLSLECTVEGTSNPNLYWYRQAAGRGLQLLFYSVGIGQISSEVPQNLSASRPQDRQFILSSKKLLLSDSGFYLCAWSGPGTGAAAFFGQGTRLTVV.